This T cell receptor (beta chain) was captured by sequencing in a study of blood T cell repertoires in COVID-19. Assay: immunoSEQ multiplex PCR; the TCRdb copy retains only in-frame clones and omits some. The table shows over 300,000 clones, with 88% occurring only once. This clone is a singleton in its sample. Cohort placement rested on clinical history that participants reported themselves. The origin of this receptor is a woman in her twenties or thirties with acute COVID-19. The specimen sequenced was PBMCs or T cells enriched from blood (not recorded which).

This CDR3 is CASSLPGNPDTQYF. CDR3 nucleotide sequence: TGTGCCAGCAGCTTGCCGGGGAACCCAGATACGCAGTATTTT. V and J are TRBV5-8 and TRBJ2-3; TRBD2 is a possible D gene (5 bases). The V and J ends lost 1 base and 4 bases respectively, with 10 bases between them. The CDR3 is made up of 14 amino acids. Germline assignment: CDR1 SGHTS and CDR2 YDEGEE.